This T cell receptor beta chain appears in the sequencing data of a study of T-cell memory formation after mild COVID-19. General study results and limits: Clones that contracted from day 15 to 85 had balanced CD4/CD8; later expanders were CD4+ biased. Among CD4+ contracting clones, most were CM and EM, and CD8+ ones EMRA.

This clonotype has a handful of counts. Its antigen is as yet unknown. From 5'RACE with constant-segment primers came TCR alpha and TCR beta cDNA libraries that carried sample barcodes and UMIs. TCRdb called the 5' RACE reads again in MiXCR, with one record for every CDR3 protein. The sample lists nearly 350,000 distinct CDR3 sequences, over 10% seen once, with about 21% in the top ten. Trimming removed 2 bases at V and 2 bases at J, with 7 bases between. The CDR3 has 14 residues. Germline V lookup: CDR1 KGHSH, CDR2 LQKENI. This rearrangement joins TRBV18 to TRBJ1-3; TRBD1 is a possible D gene (6 bases). The sequenced sample was PBMCs or a T cell subset sorted from them (not recorded which). The TCR comes from a man aged 18 to 29 who had mild COVID-19 (a few samples of this study predate the infection). Cell type and time point are not known. CDR3 region: CASSPRGTGNTIYF. The CDR3 coding sequence is TGTGCCAGCTCACCAAGGGGGACTGGAAACACCATATATTTT. Looking up the rest from reference TRBV18 and TRBJ1-3 gives the full variable domain: NAGVMQNPRHLVRRRGQEARLRCSPMKGHSHVYWYRQLPEEGLKFMVYLQKENIIDESGMPKERFSAEFPKEGPSILRIQQVVRGDSAAYFCASSPRGTGNTIYFGEGSWLTVV.